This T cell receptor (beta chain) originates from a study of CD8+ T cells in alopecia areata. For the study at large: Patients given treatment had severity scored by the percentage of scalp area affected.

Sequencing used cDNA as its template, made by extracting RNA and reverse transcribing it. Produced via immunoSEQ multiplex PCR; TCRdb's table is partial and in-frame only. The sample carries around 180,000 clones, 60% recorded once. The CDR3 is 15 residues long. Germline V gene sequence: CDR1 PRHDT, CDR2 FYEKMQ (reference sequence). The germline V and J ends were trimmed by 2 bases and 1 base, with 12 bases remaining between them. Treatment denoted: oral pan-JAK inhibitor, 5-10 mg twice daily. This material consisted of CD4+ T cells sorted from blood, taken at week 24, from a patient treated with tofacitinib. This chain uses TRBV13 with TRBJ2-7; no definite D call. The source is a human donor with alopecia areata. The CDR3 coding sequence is TGTGCCAGCAGCTTATCGCCGGGCAGTTCCTACGAGCAGTACTTC. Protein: CASSLSPGSSYEQYF.